The 18 T cell receptor beta chains listed next were all sequenced from one sample in a study of shared clonotypes between healthy human individuals. The naive CD8 population came from CD45RO-negative cells selected for CCR7, without terminally differentiated effector memory CD45RA+ cells. Libraries were prepared by immunoSEQ multiplex PCR; TCRdb keeps only in-frame clonotypes and omits some of them. The sample carries about 2,100,000 clones, about 93% recorded once. Sample: naive CD8+ T cells from PBMCs. The receptor set was obtained from a man in his late teens or twenties in good health. Some clones in this sample may be carry-over from other donors' samples.

In its sample, this clone was seen once. The chain has TRBV15 and TRBJ2-3, with D tentatively TRBD2 (6 bases). Trimming removed 2 bases from V and 3 bases from J, with 9 bases in between. CDR1 LNHNV and CDR2 YYDKDF come from the germline V gene (reference sequence). CDR3 length: 14 residues. The CDR3 sequence is CATSRSGATDTQYF. The CDR3 nucleotides are TGTGCCACCAGCAGATCGGGAGCAACAGATACGCAGTATTTT.

The chain couples TRBV27 to TRBJ2-4; tentatively, D is TRBD1 (5 bases). V was clipped by 6 bases and J by 4 bases, with 13 bases between them. Germline CDR1 reads MNHEY; CDR2 reads SMNVEV (reference sequence). The length of the CDR3 is 14 residues. DNA of the CDR3: TGTGCCAGCAGCTCGACAGAATCAAAAAACATTCAGTACTTC. Translated: CASSSTESKNIQYF.

This CDR3 reads CASSWTRMNTEAFF. Written as DNA, the CDR3 is TGTGCCAGCAGCTGGACTAGGATGAACACTGAAGCTTTCTTT. The chain recombines TRBV7-9 with TRBJ1-1; D ambiguous. The CDR3 loop spans 14 amino acids. Germline V lookup: CDR1 SEHNR, CDR2 FQNEAQ (reference sequence). The ends were cut back, 4 bases at V and 0 bases at J, with 9 bases in the middle.

The CDR3, as DNA: TGTGCCAGCAGCTTAGAGTCCCCGGGGGCGGAGAATCTCAATGAGCAGTTCTTC. Protein product: CASSLESPGAENLNEQFF. V usage is TRBV11-3 and J usage is TRBJ2-1, with D perhaps TRBD1 or TRBD2 (6 bases each). This CDR3 is 18 amino acids long. The V end was cut by 0 bases, the J end by 6 bases, with 21 bases between. Germline V lookup: CDR1 SGHNT, CDR2 YENEEA. The entire variable domain, with the rest obtained from reference TRBV11-3 and TRBJ2-1, is as follows: EAGVVQSPRYKIIEKKQPVAFWCNPISGHNTLYWYLQNLGQGPELLIRYENEEAVDDSQLPKDRFSAERLKGVDSTLKIQPAELGDSAVYLCASSLESPGAENLNEQFFGPGTRLTVL.

The rearrangement joins TRBV27 to TRBJ2-6; TRBD1 matches 9 bases. The junction had 1 base not matched to a gene; V was cut back by 3 bases and J by 1 base. CDR1 MNHEY and CDR2 SMNVEV come from the germline V gene (reference sequence). This CDR3 has 16 residues. Here the CDR3 DNA reads TGTGCCAGCAGTTTCGGGACAGGGTCTGGGGCCAACGTCCTGACTTTC. Amino acids: CASSFGTGSGANVLTF.

The J gene is TRBJ1-4, the V gene TRBV7-6; 7 bases agree with TRBD1. The germline V gene encodes CDR1 SGHVS and CDR2 FNYEAQ. This CDR3 comprises 17 residues. V shed 5 bases, J shed 0 bases, and the junction held 9 bases outside the gene matches. Written as DNA, the CDR3 is TGTGCCAGCAGCAAACAGGGGCGGATTACAACTAATGAAAAACTGTTTTTT. It yields the protein CASSKQGRITTNEKLFF.

The chain employs TRBV2 and TRBJ2-2, with 10 bases that match TRBD2. The CDR3 contains 15 residues. With V trimmed by 6 bases and J by 6 bases, 7 bases remained unmatched. CDR1 is SNHLY, CDR2 FYNNEI, per germline. CDR3 sequence reads: CASRASGSFPGELFF. In DNA form, the CDR3 reads TGTGCCAGCAGGGCTAGCGGGAGTTTCCCCGGGGAGCTGTTTTTT. Full variable domain (missing parts from reference TRBV2 and TRBJ2-2): EPEVTQTPSHQVTQMGQEVILRCVPISNHLYFYWYRQILGQKVEFLVSFYNNEISEKSEIFDDQFSVERPDGSNFTLKIRSTKLEDSAMYFCASRASGSFPGELFFGEGSRLTVL.

A note on this clone: Other nucleotide sequences in the sample specify the same CDR3. The chain employs TRBV4-3 and TRBJ2-4; D unresolved. V was pared by 1 base and J by 0 bases, with 4 bases between. Germline CDR1 and CDR2: LGHNA and YSLEER. The CDR3 totals 14 residues. The CDR3 protein is CASSQGLAKNIQYF. The CDR3 nucleotides are TGCGCCAGCAGCCAAGGCTTAGCCAAAAACATTCAGTACTTC.

The chain has TRBV5-1 and TRBJ2-2, with D tentatively TRBD1 (5 bases). The CDR3 consists of 15 residues. CDR1 is SGHRS, CDR2 YFSETQ, per germline. Between the trimmed V and J ends, which lost 0 bases and 4 bases, there was a span of 10 bases. The CDR3 spells CASSLEDTTTGELFF. In nucleotides, the CDR3 is TGCGCCAGCAGCTTGGAGGACACGACCACCGGGGAGCTGTTTTTT.

The genes are TRBV10-3 and TRBJ2-5; TRBD2 matches 8 bases. The CDR3 is 14 residues long. Trimming took 8 bases from V and 0 from J; bases not matched to a gene: 5. The germline V gene has CDR1 ENHRY and CDR2 SYGVKD. As DNA, the CDR3 is TGTGCCATCGGCACTAGCGGAGACCAAGAGACCCAGTACTTC. Its protein product is CAIGTSGDQETQYF.

The V and J genes are TRBV11-1 and TRBJ2-1; D possibly corresponds to TRBD1 (5 bases). Germline-derived CDR1 and CDR2 are SGHAT and FQDESV (reference sequence). With 5 bases removed from V and 0 bases from J, the gap between germline ends came to 14 bases. The CDR3 loop spans 16 amino acids. CDR3 loop: CASSGRQNSSYNEQFF. CDR3 DNA sequence: TGTGCCAGCAGCGGGCGACAGAATAGCTCCTACAATGAGCAGTTCTTC.

V is TRBV27 and J is TRBJ2-7; unclear D gene. From germline, CDR1 is MNHEY and CDR2 SMNVEV (reference sequence). The CDR3 has 14 residues. Trimming stripped 6 bases from V and 4 bases from J, with 16 bases between. CDR3 DNA: TGTGCCAGCAGGGGATACACGTCTTTGTACGAGCAGTACTTC. The encoded protein is CASRGYTSLYEQYF.

The CDR3 nucleotides are TGTGCCAGCAGTTTAAGGGGACAGTATGGCTACACCTTC. It specifies CASSLRGQYGYTF. V gene TRBV28 combines with J gene TRBJ1-2, with TRBD1 matching 7 bases. After removal of 2 bases from V and 5 bases from J, the junction contained 2 bases not matched to a gene. CDR3 length: 13 amino acids. The germline gives CDR1 MDHEN, CDR2 SYDVKM.

The table lists this clone with a few counts. The gene calls are TRBV19 and TRBJ2-3; D may be TRBD2 (6 bases). The V gene's germline CDR1 is LNHDA and CDR2 SQIVND (reference sequence). This CDR3 is built from 13 residues. Trimming left V 4 bases short and J 4 bases short, with 9 bases between. CDR3 bases: TGTGCCAGTAGTACCTGGGGGGCAGATACGCAGTATTTT. Residues: CASSTWGADTQYF.

The J gene is TRBJ2-3, the V gene TRBV7-2; D unclear. Trimming took 2 bases from V and 2 from J, leaving 5 bases between them. This CDR3 spans 13 amino acids. Germline V lookup: CDR1 SGHTA, CDR2 FQGNSA. The CDR3 DNA reads as TGTGCCAGCAGCTTACCTAACACAGATACGCAGTATTTT. This codes for CASSLPNTDTQYF.

The rearrangement links TRBV15 to TRBJ2-1; 9 bases fit TRBD2. The trim removed 1 base at V and 7 bases at J, leaving 8 bases unmatched. The CDR3 has 16 amino acids. Germline V gene sequence: CDR1 LNHNV, CDR2 YYDKDF (reference sequence). The CDR3 loop reads CATSRGTSANYNEQFF. CDR3 in DNA: TGTGCCACCAGCAGAGGGACTAGCGCGAATTATAATGAGCAGTTCTTC.

The gene calls are TRBV28 and TRBJ2-7, with a tentative D call TRBD1 (5 bases). The ends were cut back, 6 bases at V and 6 bases at J, with 15 bases in the middle. This CDR3 has 13 residues. Germline CDR1 reads MDHEN; CDR2 reads SYDVKM. DNA of the CDR3: TGTGCCAGCAGACACCAGGGTGGGCGCGAGCAGTACTTC. Its translation: CASRHQGGREQYF.

The J gene is TRBJ2-7, the V gene TRBV7-2; the match to TRBD1 covers 8 bases. After removal of 2 bases from V and 4 bases from J, the junction contained 1 base not matched to a gene. The CDR3 consists of 13 residues. Looked up from germline, CDR1 is SGHTA and CDR2 is FQGNSA. The CDR3 DNA is TGTGCCAGCAGCTTATACAGGGGGTACGAGCAGTACTTC. This encodes CASSLYRGYEQYF.